Below, 3 T cell receptor beta chains from the same sample are listed, as sequenced in a study of blood T cell repertoires in COVID-19. Here immunoSEQ multiplex PCR was the method, and the copy in TCRdb shows in-frame clones only, minus some. The repertoire consists of about 73,000 clones, with around 77% occurring once and the leading ten covering about 2.1%. Sequenced: peripheral blood. The source is a man aged 65-85 years with COVID-19, enrolled during active disease.

The V gene is TRBV29-1, the J gene TRBJ2-1; D may be TRBD2 (6 bases). This CDR3 has 15 residues. Trimming cost V 0 bases and J 7 bases, with 16 bases left between them. CDR1 and CDR2 from the germline V gene are SQVTM and ANQGSEA. Here the CDR3 reads CSVEDTPAEGNEQFF. CDR3 DNA: TGCAGCGTTGAAGATACGCCGGCGGAGGGGAATGAGCAGTTCTTC.

This chain uses TRBV10-3 with TRBJ2-2, with 7 bases fitting TRBD2. The CDR3 length is 16 residues. Per the germline V gene, CDR1 is ENHRY and CDR2 is SYGVKD. Trimming cost V 4 bases and J 1 base; bases outside gene matches: 6. The CDR3 region has the DNA TGTGCCATCAGTGCCCGAAGCGGGAAGAACACCGGGGAGCTGTTTTTT. Protein: CAISARSGKNTGELFF.

The J gene is TRBJ2-1, the V gene TRBV5-4; 9 positions match TRBD2. With 9 bases clipped from V and 2 bases from J, the junction kept 6 bases outside the gene matches. Germline V gene lookup returns CDR1 SGHNT and CDR2 YYREEE (reference sequence). This CDR3 has 14 residues. The CDR3 reads CAIYTSGPYNEQFF. CDR3 in DNA: TGTGCCATCTACACTAGCGGGCCCTACAATGAGCAGTTCTTC. Looking up the rest from reference TRBV5-4 and TRBJ2-1 gives the full variable domain: ETGVTQSPTHLIKTRGQQVTLRCSSQSGHNTVSWYQQALGQGPQFIFQYYREEENGRGNFPPRFSGLQFPNYSSELNVNALELDDSALYLCAIYTSGPYNEQFFGPGTRLTVL.